The T cell receptor beta chain described here comes from a study of blood T cell repertoires in COVID-19. Study details: COVID-19 samples, acute and convalescent, were from the United States, Italy and Spain. PBMCs, B-cell-depleted T cells, or T cells provided the cDNA or gDNA that made up the material.

This clone was seen more than once but under ten times. J was trimmed by 6 bases and V by 0 bases; bases with no gene match: 2. CDR1 and CDR2 (germline): SGDLS, YYNGEE. The CDR3 covers 16 residues. As processed by the authors: Amplification with reference gene primers provided the estimates of nucleated cell counts. Assay used: immunoSEQ multiplex PCR; TCRdb lists only in-frame clones, some missing. The DNA was the basis for D and trimming; V, J and clone size are from that table. Altogether around 70,000 clones are present, 70% to 80% being singletons, with the ten largest covering approximately 26%.

The chain employs TRBV9 and TRBJ1-6; 11 bases map to TRBD1. The specimen sequenced was peripheral blood. This sequence was found in a man in his 60s with active or convalescent COVID-19. Here the CDR3 reads CASSVGTGGSNSPLHF. The CDR3 bases are TGTGCCAGCAGCGTAGGGACAGGGGGCTCTAATTCACCCCTCCACTTT.